These 24 T cell receptor beta chains came from one sample sequenced in a study of T cell changes during pregnancy in multiple sclerosis (dated by TCRdb to the late 2010s). The library was produced with the immunoSEQ multiplex PCR assay. The clones in this table, taken by TCRdb from immuneACCESS, are in-frame only. Not every clone is retained; where verified, under half of the shortfall comes from an unresolved V gene, and the cause of the rest is unknown. The sample records approximately 63,000 clones, roughly 91% of which are singletons. Jointly, the top ten make up over 1% of the sample. The input for sequencing was peripheral blood, taken after pregnancy. The receptors here all came from a female donor in good health, enrolled as a control in a pregnancy study.

The chain recombines TRBV4-1 with TRBJ2-5; 7 positions match TRBD1. CDR1 and CDR2 (germline): MGHRA, YSYEKL. This CDR3 is 17 amino acids long. V trimming: 1 base; J trimming: 2 bases; junction bases outside the gene matches: 10. The DNA for the CDR3 is TGCGCCAGCAGCCAAGGAACAGGGGCACGGTTACAAGAGACCCAGTACTTC. It encodes CASSQGTGARLQETQYF.

CDR3 coding DNA: TGTGCCAGCAGTGATGGACTGAGCTCTGGAAACACCATATATTTT. It is translated as CASSDGLSSGNTIYF. The V gene is TRBV2, the J gene TRBJ1-3; no reliable D call. Trimming took 3 bases from V and 0 from J, leaving 9 bases between them. Germline V gives CDR1 SNHLY, CDR2 FYNNEI. The CDR3 covers 15 residues.

The rearrangement links TRBV9 to TRBJ2-7; possibly TRBD1 for D (6 bases). Between the trimmed V and J ends, which lost 4 bases and 3 bases, there was a span of 14 bases. CDR1 is SGDLS and CDR2 is YYNGEE in the germline V gene. CDR3 size: 14 residues. CDR3 DNA sequence: TGTGCCAGCAGCCCAGGGGTGCCTGGCTACGAGCAGTACTTC. Amino acids: CASSPGVPGYEQYF.

This chain connects TRBV4-2 to TRBJ1-3, with TRBD1 matching over 10 bases. The germline gives CDR1 LGHNA, CDR2 YNFKEQ. J lost 0 bases, V lost 2 bases, and 10 bases had no gene match. CDR3 length: 19 residues. CDR3 region: CASSQSAGTGVTSGNTIYF. CDR3 DNA: TGTGCCAGCAGCCAAAGCGCTGGGACAGGGGTCACCTCTGGAAACACCATATATTTT.

The chain is built from TRBV19 and TRBJ1-2, with D possibly being TRBD1 (6 bases). Germline values: CDR1 LNHDA, CDR2 SQIVND (reference sequence). V dropped 3 bases and J dropped 7 bases, with 21 bases sitting between them. The CDR3 runs 16 residues. Here the CDR3 reads CASSIEFSNRAGGYTF. The CDR3 nucleotides read TGTGCCAGTAGTATTGAGTTCTCGAACAGGGCGGGTGGCTACACCTTC.

Comments on this clone: The junction differs from germline at one of its ends, possibly a read error. Other DNA sequences from this sample encode an identical CDR3 as well. V and J are TRBV6-5 and TRBJ1-1; tentative D call: TRBD1 (5 bases). CDR3 length: 15 residues. CDR1 and CDR2 from the germline V gene are MNHEY and SVGAGI. CDR3 in DNA: TGTGCTAGCAGTTACTCTGGGCCAGGACAAATAGAAGCTTTCTTT. Residues: CASSYSGPGQIEAFF.

The gene calls are TRBV9 and TRBJ1-1, with 7 nucleotides matching TRBD1. The V gene's germline CDR1 is SGDLS and CDR2 YYNGEE. This CDR3 has 15 residues. The ends lost 4 bases at V and 3 bases at J; junction bases unmatched: 9. CDR3 loop: CASSSWTGGDTEAFF. The CDR3 coding sequence is TGTGCCAGCAGCTCATGGACAGGTGGGGACACTGAAGCTTTCTTT.

The gene calls are TRBV5-6 and TRBJ2-7; D is ambiguous. With 3 bases removed from V and 0 bases from J, the gap between germline ends came to 10 bases. This CDR3 spans 14 amino acids. The V gene's germline CDR1 is SGHDT and CDR2 YYEEEE. Here the CDR3 reads CASSSVQFSYEQYF. CDR3 sequence (DNA): TGTGCCAGCAGCTCCGTACAGTTCTCCTACGAGCAGTACTTC. Using reference TRBV5-6 and TRBJ2-7 for the parts outside the CDR3, the full variable domain is DAGVTQSPTHLIKTRGQQVTLRCSPKSGHDTVSWYQQALGQGPQFIFQYYEEEERQRGNFPDRFSGHQFPNYSSELNVNALLLGDSALYLCASSSVQFSYEQYFGPGTRLTVT.

The chain has TRBV6-5 and TRBJ2-5, with 9 bases aligning to TRBD1. Losses at the gene ends were 6 bases for V and 5 bases for J; bases not matched to a gene: 4. Germline V gene lookup returns CDR1 MNHEY and CDR2 SVGAGI. CDR3 length: 13 residues. The CDR3 nucleotides read TGTGCCAGCAGACAGGGGGCGCGGGAGACCCAGTACTTC. Protein sequence: CASRQGARETQYF.

The chain employs TRBV4-2 and TRBJ1-1; D not certain. V dropped 0 bases and J dropped 1 base, with 6 bases sitting between them. The germline V gene encodes CDR1 LGHNA and CDR2 YNFKEQ. The CDR3 is made up of 14 amino acids. The chain's CDR3 is CASSQEKQNTEAFF. In DNA form, the CDR3 reads TGTGCCAGCAGCCAAGAAAAACAGAACACTGAAGCTTTCTTT.

This clone turned up a few times. This chain joins TRBV11-2 and TRBJ2-7; 7 bases map to TRBD2. Losses at the gene ends were 5 bases for V and 2 bases for J; bases not matched to a gene: 9. The CDR3 totals 15 residues. Germline loops: CDR1 SGHAT, CDR2 FQNNGV. In DNA, the CDR3 is TGTGCCAGCAGCGTAGGGACTCGGGGGGCCTACGAGCAGTACTTC. As protein: CASSVGTRGAYEQYF.

The chain carries TRBV7-9 and TRBJ2-1, with TRBD1 matching over 8 bases. J gave up 8 bases and V 5 bases, and 17 bases lay outside the gene matches. The CDR3 totals 17 residues. Germline V lookup: CDR1 SEHNR, CDR2 FQNEAQ (reference sequence). CDR3 nucleotide sequence: TGTGCCAGCAGCGCACTTCGACAGGGGATGAGGCTTGATGAGCAGTTCTTC. This codes for CASSALRQGMRLDEQFF.

CDR3 residues: CSVQGANYGYTF. DNA for the CDR3: TGCAGCGTCCAAGGGGCTAACTATGGCTACACCTTC. The chain is built from TRBV29-1 and TRBJ1-2, with a weak D call TRBD1 (5 bases). The CDR3 is 12 residues long. Trimming took off 6 bases at V and 0 bases at J, with 8 bases between the two ends. Germline V lookup: CDR1 SQVTM, CDR2 ANQGSEA.

In this sample, this clone turned up once. The rearrangement uses TRBV4-2 and TRBJ2-1, with 9 bases aligning to TRBD1. V shed 2 bases, J shed 6 bases, and the junction held 5 bases outside the gene matches. The CDR3 contains 15 residues. Germline assignment: CDR1 LGHNA and CDR2 YNFKEQ. CDR3 nucleotide sequence: TGTGCCAGCAGCCAACGGGACAGGGATGGCAATGAGCAGTTCTTC. Residues: CASSQRDRDGNEQFF.

This rearrangement joins TRBV5-4 to TRBJ2-5, with TRBD1 matching 8 bases. The CDR3 runs to 14 residues. Germline CDR1 is SGHNT and CDR2 is YYREEE (reference sequence). Trimming at V came to 5 bases and at J to 5 bases, leaving 8 bases not matched to a gene. This CDR3 is CASSRTGQGETQYF. CDR3 in DNA: TGTGCCAGCAGTCGTACTGGACAGGGCGAGACCCAGTACTTC. Full variable domain (missing parts from reference TRBV5-4 and TRBJ2-5): ETGVTQSPTHLIKTRGQQVTLRCSSQSGHNTVSWYQQALGQGPQFIFQYYREEENGRGNFPPRFSGLQFPNYSSELNVNALELDDSALYLCASSRTGQGETQYFGPGTRLLVL.

The chain recombines TRBV14 with TRBJ2-1; D not certain. This CDR3 has 14 residues. V was pared by 2 bases and J by 8 bases, with 13 bases between. CDR1 is SGHDN and CDR2 is FVKESK in the germline V gene. CDR3 residues: CASSQLGTPDEQFF. The CDR3 region has the DNA TGTGCCAGCAGCCAATTGGGCACTCCGGATGAGCAGTTCTTC.

The chain employs TRBV14 and TRBJ2-3, with 9 bases fitting TRBD2. The V gene's germline CDR1 is SGHDN and CDR2 FVKESK. The CDR3 is made up of 15 amino acids. The ends lost 4 bases at V and 4 bases at J; junction bases unmatched: 6. CDR3 in amino acids: CASSRAGGLSDTQYF. CDR3 nucleotide sequence: TGTGCCAGCAGCCGTGCGGGGGGGCTGTCAGATACGCAGTATTTT.

This chain links TRBV2 with TRBJ2-7, with 7 bases aligning to TRBD1. CDR3 length: 12 residues. V trimming: 4 bases; J trimming: 3 bases; junction bases outside the gene matches: 0. Germline CDR1 reads SNHLY; CDR2 reads FYNNEI. The CDR3 bases are TGTGCCAGCAGTGGGACAGGCTACGAGCAGTACTTC. Its protein is CASSGTGYEQYF.

V gene TRBV2 combines with J gene TRBJ2-1; D gene ambiguous. Trimming took off 6 bases at V and 5 bases at J, with 8 bases between the two ends. Looked up from germline, CDR1 is SNHLY and CDR2 is FYNNEI. The CDR3 loop spans 12 amino acids. Here the CDR3 reads CASSFLDNEQFF. CDR3 DNA: TGTGCCAGCAGCTTCCTCGACAATGAGCAGTTCTTC.

The gene calls are TRBV18 and TRBJ1-4, with 9 bases matching TRBD1. Losses at the gene ends were 6 bases for V and 7 bases for J; bases not matched to a gene: 6. CDR1 is KGHSH, CDR2 LQKENI, per germline. This CDR3 is built from 14 residues. CDR3 residues: CASSQGQGVEKLFF. DNA for the CDR3: TGTGCCAGCTCCCAGGGACAGGGAGTTGAAAAACTGTTTTTT.

The chain joins TRBV11-3 to TRBJ2-7, with TRBD1 as a possible D gene (6 bases). The CDR3 runs 13 residues. Germline V lookup: CDR1 SGHNT, CDR2 YENEEA. The ends were cut back, 5 bases at V and 1 base at J, with 9 bases in the middle. The DNA of the CDR3 is TGTGCCAGCAGCAGCAGGGGATCCTACGAGCAGTACTTC. This gives the protein CASSSRGSYEQYF.

The rearrangement joins TRBV15 to TRBJ2-7; no clear D. Germline-derived CDR1 and CDR2 are LNHNV and YYDKDF (reference sequence). Between the trimmed V and J ends, which lost 0 bases and 1 base, there was a span of 13 bases. The CDR3 is made up of 16 amino acids. CDR3 residues: CATSRDYRQVSYEQYF. The CDR3 DNA sequence: TGTGCCACCAGCAGAGATTACCGGCAGGTATCCTACGAGCAGTACTTC.

This chain connects TRBV25-1 to TRBJ2-2, with D possibly matching TRBD2 (6 bases). The V gene's germline CDR1 is MGHDK and CDR2 SYGVNS. The CDR3 loop spans 15 amino acids. Trimming cost V 1 base and J 7 bases, with 13 bases left between them. The CDR3 protein is CASSESGGYIGELFF. The CDR3 DNA reads as TGTGCCAGCAGTGAATCTGGAGGGTACATCGGGGAGCTGTTTTTT.

The chain combines TRBV5-1 with TRBJ2-6; 10 bases fit TRBD1. The CDR3 covers 21 residues. With 2 bases clipped from V and 1 base from J, the junction kept 15 bases outside the gene matches. Germline lookup yields CDR1 SGHRS and CDR2 YFSETQ. This CDR3 reads CASSLMGGTGVKSSGANVLTF. CDR3 in DNA: TGCGCCAGCAGCTTAATGGGGGGGACAGGGGTAAAATCGTCTGGGGCCAACGTCCTGACTTTC.